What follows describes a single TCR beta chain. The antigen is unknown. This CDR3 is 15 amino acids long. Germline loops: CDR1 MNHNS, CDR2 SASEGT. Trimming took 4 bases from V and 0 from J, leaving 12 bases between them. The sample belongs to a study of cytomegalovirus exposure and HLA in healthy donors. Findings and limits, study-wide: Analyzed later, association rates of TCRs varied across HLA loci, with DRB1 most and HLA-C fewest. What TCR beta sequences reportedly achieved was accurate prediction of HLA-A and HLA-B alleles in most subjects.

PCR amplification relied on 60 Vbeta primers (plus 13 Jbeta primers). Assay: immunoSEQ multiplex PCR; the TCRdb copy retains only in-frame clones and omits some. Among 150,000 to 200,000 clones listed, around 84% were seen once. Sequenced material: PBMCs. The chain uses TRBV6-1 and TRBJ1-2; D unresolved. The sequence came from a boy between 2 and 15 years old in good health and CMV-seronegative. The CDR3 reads CASSVINFSNYGYTF. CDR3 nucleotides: TGTGCCAGCAGTGTTATTAATTTCTCTAACTATGGCTACACCTTC.